Following are 26 T cell receptor beta chains from one sample sequenced in a study of OX40 agonist ivuxolimab in advanced cancers. Receptor libraries were prepared by the immunoSEQ multiplex PCR assay. In its TCRdb copy, this immuneACCESS table keeps in-frame sequences only and misses some clones. Where compared with another copy, unresolved V genes explain less than half of these, and the others have no known cause. In all, the sample holds tens of thousands of clones, and around nine tenths of those were seen once. The ten top clones hold just over 2.5% of the sample. The sequences come from CD4+ or CD8+ T cells sorted from blood, collected in a trial of the OX40 agonist ivuxolimab. These receptors all stem from an adult with an advanced solid tumor such as melanoma, head and neck, liver or kidney cancer.

This clone has only a few counts. This chain connects TRBV7-2 to TRBJ2-6; D gene unclear. The CDR3 consists of 16 residues. The germline V and J ends were trimmed by 0 bases and 1 base, with 7 bases remaining between them. Germline V gives CDR1 SGHTA, CDR2 FQGNSA. The CDR3 nucleotides read TGTGCCAGCAGCTTAGCATCCAGATCTGGGGCCAACGTCCTGACTTTC. Translation gives CASSLASRSGANVLTF.

J is TRBJ1-1 and V is TRBV5-1; D is perhaps TRBD1 (5 bases). The V end lost 7 bases, the J end lost 5 bases, and 18 bases lay between the germline ends. Germline V gene data show CDR1 as SGHRS and CDR2 as YFSETQ. The CDR3 totals 14 residues. CDR3: CASASRGGVTEAFF. The CDR3 DNA sequence: TGCGCCAGCGCCTCCCGGGGGGGAGTGACTGAAGCTTTCTTT.

The chain is built from TRBV5-5 and TRBJ1-5; D not resolved. Trimming stripped 2 bases from V and 4 bases from J, with 7 bases between. Germline V gives CDR1 SGHKS, CDR2 YYEKEE (reference sequence). CDR3 size: 13 residues. CDR3 residues: CASSLIENQPQHF. As DNA, the CDR3 is TGTGCCAGCAGCTTAATAGAAAATCAGCCCCAGCATTTT.

This clone showed up just a few times. V is TRBV30 and J is TRBJ1-4; D perhaps matches TRBD1 (5 bases). The CDR3 length is 13 residues. Germline CDR1 is GTSNPN and CDR2 is SVGIG (reference sequence). Trimming left V 3 bases short and J 8 bases short, with 13 bases between. CDR3 region: CAWRGRDREKLFF. The CDR3 DNA reads as TGTGCCTGGAGGGGACGGGATCGGGAAAAACTGTTTTTT.

The chain employs TRBV28 and TRBJ1-1; D is unclear. Germline V CDR1 and CDR2: MDHEN, SYDVKM. The V end lost 7 bases, the J end lost 1 base, and 4 bases lay between the germline ends. This CDR3 is 11 amino acids long. The CDR3 here is CASKENTEAFF. The CDR3, as DNA: TGTGCCAGCAAGGAGAACACTGAAGCTTTCTTT.

The CDR3 nucleotides are TGTGCCAGTAGTATGCAGGTCCAAGAGACCCAGTACTTC. It translates to CASSMQVQETQYF. This chain joins TRBV19 and TRBJ2-5; D uncertain. CDR1 and CDR2 from the germline V gene are LNHDA and SQIVND (reference sequence). The CDR3 extends over 13 amino acids. With 3 bases removed from V and 1 base from J, the gap between germline ends came to 6 bases.

The rearrangement joins TRBV11-2 to TRBJ2-1; D possibly matches TRBD1 or TRBD2 (5 bases each). Germline CDR1 reads SGHAT; CDR2 reads FQNNGV. Trimming removed 5 bases at V and 3 bases at J, with 11 bases between. The CDR3 sequence is 14 residues long. CDR3 region: CASSPGTNYNEQFF. CDR3 nucleotides: TGTGCCAGCAGCCCAGGGACCAACTACAATGAGCAGTTCTTC.

The chain recombines TRBV7-9 with TRBJ1-4, with D possibly being TRBD1 (5 bases). CDR3 length equals 17 residues. V shed 5 bases and J shed 4 bases, with 20 bases lying between them. From germline, CDR1 is SEHNR and CDR2 FQNEAQ (reference sequence). CDR3 in DNA: TGTGCCAGCAGCCAATCGGCCCGGGGAAGGGGTAATGAAAAACTGTTTTTT. It translates to CASSQSARGRGNEKLFF.

The chain combines TRBV7-8 with TRBJ2-1, with TRBD1 matching 9 bases. CDR1 is SGHVS and CDR2 is FQNEAQ in the germline V gene. The ends lost 2 bases at V and 9 bases at J; junction bases unmatched: 14. This CDR3 is built from 17 residues. The CDR3 reads CASSLTLPGQGRGEQFF. In DNA form, the CDR3 reads TGTGCCAGCAGCTTAACACTCCCGGGACAGGGAAGGGGTGAGCAGTTCTTC.

This chain connects TRBV7-8 to TRBJ2-3, with TRBD2 matching 8 bases. The CDR3 runs 14 residues. Germline CDR1 SGHVS, CDR2 FQNEAQ. V trimming: 5 bases; J trimming: 4 bases; junction bases outside the gene matches: 5. The CDR3 loop is CASSPGLASDTQYF. The CDR3 DNA reads as TGTGCCAGCAGCCCAGGACTAGCATCAGATACGCAGTATTTT.

Here the CDR3 reads CASSTVTSSTPYNEQFF. The CDR3 coding sequence is TGTGCCAGTAGTACAGTGACTAGCAGTACCCCCTACAATGAGCAGTTCTTC. V and J are TRBV19 and TRBJ2-1; TRBD2 matches 7 bases. Per the germline V gene, CDR1 is LNHDA and CDR2 is SQIVND (reference sequence). V shed 4 bases, J shed 2 bases, and the junction held 11 bases outside the gene matches. CDR3 length equals 17 residues.

The gene calls are TRBV7-9 and TRBJ2-5; 13 bases are shared with TRBD2. Trimming at V came to 2 bases and at J to 5 bases, leaving 2 bases not matched to a gene. CDR1 SEHNR and CDR2 FQNEAQ come from the germline V gene (reference sequence). The CDR3 is 15 residues long. The CDR3 here is CASSLTSGGAETQYF. Written as DNA, the CDR3 is TGTGCCAGCAGCTTAACTAGCGGGGGGGCGGAGACCCAGTACTTC.

This chain joins TRBV28 and TRBJ1-2; 9 bases are a match to TRBD1. This CDR3 has 15 amino acids. Germline CDR1 MDHEN, CDR2 SYDVKM. The J segment lost 6 bases and the V segment lost 6 bases, leaving 11 bases of the junction unmatched. The CDR3 DNA follows: TGTGCCAGCAGGCCAGCGTCCCGGGACAGGGATGGCTACACCTTC. This sequence encodes CASRPASRDRDGYTF.

The genes are TRBV5-6 and TRBJ1-4, with a tentative D call TRBD1 (5 bases). Germline CDR1 and CDR2: SGHDT and YYEEEE. Trimming took off 3 bases at V and 6 bases at J, with 15 bases between the two ends. The CDR3 runs to 15 residues. The CDR3 region is CASSSYVTADEKLFF. The CDR3 DNA follows: TGTGCCAGCAGCTCTTACGTGACAGCTGATGAAAAACTGTTTTTT.

The rearrangement joins TRBV18 to TRBJ2-7, with 7 positions matching TRBD1. V trimming: 3 bases; J trimming: 5 bases; junction bases outside the gene matches: 7. Germline values: CDR1 KGHSH, CDR2 LQKENI. This CDR3 is built from 14 residues. The CDR3 loop reads CASSPRTDRNEQYV. The CDR3 DNA follows: TGTGCCAGCTCACCCCGAACGGACAGGAACGAGCAGTACGTC.

This rearrangement joins TRBV7-9 to TRBJ1-4; 10 bases map to TRBD1. The CDR3 is 17 residues long. Unmatched junction bases numbered 4, after V lost 1 base and J lost 2 bases. The germline V gene encodes CDR1 SEHNR and CDR2 FQNEAQ (reference sequence). CDR3 loop: CASSLGWTGGTNEKLFF. CDR3 coding DNA: TGTGCCAGCAGCTTAGGTTGGACAGGGGGTACTAATGAAAAACTGTTTTTT.

The CDR3 DNA follows: TGTGCCAGCAGCACCCGCCCCTACGGCTACTCCTACAATGAGCAGTTCTTC. The encoded protein is CASSTRPYGYSYNEQFF. The V gene is TRBV7-2, the J gene TRBJ2-1; D uncertain. The germline V and J ends were trimmed by 5 bases and 0 bases, with 17 bases remaining between them. The V gene's germline CDR1 is SGHTA and CDR2 FQGNSA. This CDR3 is built from 17 residues. Based on the CDR3 plus reference TRBV7-2 and TRBJ2-1, the full variable domain is GAGVSQSPSNKVTEKGKDVELRCDPISGHTALYWYRQSLGQGLEFLIYFQGNSAPDKSGLPSDRFSAERTGGSVSTLTIQRTQQEDSAVYLCASSTRPYGYSYNEQFFGPGTRLTVL.

The V gene is TRBV18, the J gene TRBJ2-4, with 7 positions matching TRBD1. V lost 3 bases to trimming and J lost 3 bases; unmatched junction nucleotides: 8. This CDR3 contains 16 residues. Per germline, CDR1 KGHSH and CDR2 LQKENI. The CDR3 reads CASSPPGTAHKNIQYF. DNA of the CDR3: TGTGCCAGCTCACCTCCCGGGACAGCACACAAAAACATTCAGTACTTC.

The chain has TRBV30 and TRBJ2-7, with D possibly being TRBD2 (6 bases). The germline V and J ends were trimmed by 8 bases and 7 bases, with 12 bases remaining between them. This CDR3 spans 10 amino acids. Germline V gives CDR1 GTSNPN, CDR2 SVGIG (reference sequence). CDR3 amino acids: CAGGYVEQYF. The CDR3 bases are TGTGCCGGGGGGTACGTAGAGCAGTACTTC.

The table lists this clone with a few counts. V is TRBV2 and J is TRBJ1-4; D ambiguous. V was trimmed by 6 bases and J by 0 bases, leaving 8 bases between them. This CDR3 region has 14 residues. CDR1 is SNHLY, CDR2 FYNNEI, per germline. CDR3: CASRSTSTNEKLFF. The CDR3 coding sequence is TGTGCCAGCAGGTCCACCTCAACTAATGAAAAACTGTTTTTT.

The CDR3 region has the DNA TGTGCCAGCAGCAAACCCAACGTTCTGAATGAAGCTTTCTTT. Protein product: CASSKPNVLNEAFF. The chain uses TRBV21-1 and TRBJ1-1. TRBV21-1 is flagged as a pseudogene. This CDR3 has 14 amino acids.

The rearrangement uses TRBV7-2 and TRBJ1-2; no definite D call. Germline V gives CDR1 SGHTA, CDR2 FQGNSA. The CDR3 runs 15 residues. V was cut by 5 bases and J by 6 bases, with 19 bases left in between. CDR3 residues: CASSPRRLGFHGYTF. The CDR3 nucleotides read TGTGCCAGCAGCCCCCGAAGGCTCGGGTTCCATGGCTACACCTTC.

The V and J genes are TRBV6-5 and TRBJ1-5; no firm D call. V shed 6 bases and J shed 2 bases, with 8 bases lying between them. The CDR3 sequence is 13 residues long. Germline V lookup: CDR1 MNHEY, CDR2 SVGAGI. The CDR3 DNA reads as TGTGCCAGCAGCCGTCGTGGCAATCAGCCCCAGCATTTT. This sequence encodes CASSRRGNQPQHF.

The chain combines TRBV28 with TRBJ2-5; the D is unclear. Trimming removed 5 bases from V and 4 bases from J, with 5 bases in between. CDR3 length: 11 amino acids. Germline lookup yields CDR1 MDHEN and CDR2 SYDVKM. DNA of the CDR3: TGTGCCAGCAGTCCCCGAGAGACCCAGTACTTC. It translates to CASSPRETQYF.

This sequence joins TRBV5-4 and TRBJ1-1, with D possibly matching TRBD1 (5 bases). The V end was cut by 4 bases, the J end by 0 bases, with 13 bases between. Germline CDR1 is SGHNT and CDR2 is YYREEE (reference sequence). The CDR3 has 15 residues. In DNA, the CDR3 is TGTGCCAGCAGCCCCGGTGGACACTTGAACACTGAAGCTTTCTTT. Translation: CASSPGGHLNTEAFF.

This sequence joins TRBV19 and TRBJ1-3; no clear D. There are 16 residues in the CDR3. CDR1 and CDR2 (germline): LNHDA, SQIVND (reference sequence). V was shortened by 8 bases and J by 4 bases, with 21 bases between the two germline ends. Here the CDR3 reads CASSGPRQPQGNTIYF. CDR3 DNA: TGTGCCAGTTCTGGGCCCCGGCAGCCACAAGGAAACACCATATATTTT.